This is a list of T cell receptor beta chains from one sample in a study of cytomegalovirus exposure and HLA in healthy donors. The data were produced by immunoSEQ multiplex PCR, yet TCRdb's version contains in-frame clones alone and is incomplete. Of 52,000 or so clones detected, 70% to 80% appear once; the ten largest clones hold roughly 1.4%. Material: PBMCs. The receptor set was obtained from a female donor in good health and CMV-seronegative. The CDR3 runs from the conserved cysteine through the conserved F or W. Fields, in order: J gene, clone size, V gene, CDR3 protein. Clone size is stated in some rows and not others, as once, few, many or a class when expanded.

j_gene: TRBJ2-2
abundance: NA
v_gene: TRBV18
CDR3aa: CASSLTGTENTGELFF

j_gene: TRBJ1-2
abundance: NA
v_gene: TRBV7-2
CDR3aa: CASSLSGRAIKYGYTF

j_gene: TRBJ1-1
abundance: NA
v_gene: TRBV5-1
CDR3aa: CASSSEVGSAFF

j_gene: TRBJ1-5
abundance: NA
v_gene: TRBV7-2
CDR3aa: CASSLGDRSNQPQHF

j_gene: TRBJ1-2
abundance: few
v_gene: TRBV7-9
CDR3aa: CASSSAGGGYGYTF

j_gene: TRBJ1-5
abundance: NA
v_gene: TRBV9
CDR3aa: CASSPSMYSNQPQHF

j_gene: TRBJ1-2
abundance: NA
v_gene: TRBV30
CDR3aa: CAWRGGGGTGGYTF

j_gene: TRBJ2-5
abundance: NA
v_gene: TRBV9
CDR3aa: CASSPWDIQRGTQYF

j_gene: TRBJ2-7
abundance: NA
v_gene: TRBV6-5
CDR3aa: CASSPNSAYEQYF

j_gene: TRBJ1-1
abundance: NA
v_gene: TRBV6-5
CDR3aa: CASWTLTGGRSEAFF

j_gene: TRBJ2-7
abundance: NA
v_gene: TRBV5-4
CDR3aa: CASSPRTGTYEQYF

j_gene: TRBJ2-5
abundance: NA
v_gene: TRBV21-1
CDR3aa: CASSKDGGGPPKFSGETQYF

j_gene: TRBJ1-2
abundance: NA
v_gene: TRBV6-1
CDR3aa: CASTGTVSNYGYTF

j_gene: TRBJ2-3
abundance: NA
v_gene: TRBV6-1
CDR3aa: CASARLVTQYF

j_gene: TRBJ2-5
abundance: NA
v_gene: TRBV6-5
CDR3aa: CASSPFLRARQYF

j_gene: TRBJ1-2
abundance: NA
v_gene: TRBV6-5
CDR3aa: CASSLAGVLRGGYTF

j_gene: TRBJ2-7
abundance: NA
v_gene: TRBV15
CDR3aa: CATSSPSGGRVSEQYF

j_gene: TRBJ2-5
abundance: NA
v_gene: TRBV5-1
CDR3aa: CASSLIGQQETQYF

j_gene: TRBJ1-1
abundance: NA
v_gene: TRBV7-9
CDR3aa: CASSLGSGGMNTEAFF

j_gene: TRBJ1-1
abundance: NA
v_gene: TRBV10-3
CDR3aa: CATHRGQGNTEAFF

j_gene: TRBJ2-7
abundance: few
v_gene: TRBV18
CDR3aa: CASSPGGGPPYEQYF

j_gene: TRBJ2-7
abundance: few
v_gene: TRBV11-2
CDR3aa: CASSLAPGTAYEQYF

j_gene: TRBJ1-3
abundance: NA
v_gene: TRBV18
CDR3aa: CASSPNGQGAGNTIYF

j_gene: TRBJ2-2
abundance: NA
v_gene: TRBV19
CDR3aa: CASSFFFPGELFF